The entry below gives a single T cell receptor beta chain sequence along with its context. Its antigen remains unknown. This CDR3 contains 13 residues. The J segment lost 7 bases and the V segment lost 5 bases, leaving 5 bases of the junction unmatched. Germline V gene lookup returns CDR1 SGHTA and CDR2 FQGNSA. The sample originates from a study of long-term antiretroviral therapy in people with HIV. Study conclusions and caveats: Narrower CDR3 length ranges marked HIV repertoires relative to controls.

Only United States sites treated participants with HIV. Sequencing relied on immunoSEQ assay v3.0, run at survey level. Per-sample targets for sequencing were about 35,000-55,000 T-cell genomes. Sequenced by immunoSEQ multiplex PCR; TCRdb stores in-frame clones only, minus some. Among 34,000 or so clones listed, 70% to 90% were seen once. The material sequenced was unsorted PBMCs, taken roughly 2.9 years before starting antiretroviral therapy. This chain joins TRBV7-2 and TRBJ1-2; 9 bases are shared with TRBD1. This sequence originates from a young woman with HIV. CDR3 nucleotide sequence: TGTGCCAGCAGCCGGGACAGGGACTCTGGCTACACCTTC. It yields the protein CASSRDRDSGYTF.